This section outlines one T cell receptor (beta chain) sequence together with its context. Its antigen has not been determined. Qualities for individual bases were not recorded, and no much larger clone is one base off. This sample was taken from a study of blood T cell repertoires in COVID-19 (dated by TCRdb to the early 2020s). Notes on the research overall: Samples covering the acute and convalescent phases of COVID-19 were provided by collaborators in the United States, Italy and Spain. The prospective study material was composed of cDNA or gDNA derived from T cells, B-cell-depleted T cells, or PBMCs. Subjects who had been exposed to COVID-19, were actively infected with it, or had recovered from it provided the deeply sampled blood TCRbeta repertoires that made up the dataset. The repertoires were released in a freely available public database intended as a resource for research on the immune response to SARS-CoV-2. Samples were obtained from the ongoing ImmuneRACE study (first 160 participants) and from approximately 1,200 subjects provided by 6 global collaborators. A de-identified subject ID, COVID-19 status, age in years and sex were almost always included in the sample metadata. Where available, HLA class I and class II types were taken from metadata supplied by the sample provider and were not determined by assay-based typing. The study at large found these results: How much clinical and demographic metadata was included differed by source and by participant, and the metadata was provided uncurated.

CDR1 and CDR2 are read off the germline V gene (reference sequence) as LNHDA and SQIVND. V is clipped by 5 bases and J by 4 bases, and the sequence between their germline boundaries is 17 bases long. The CDR3 measures 16 amino acids from cysteine to phenylalanine. The entry retains the CDR3 DNA only, 48 bases that are in frame from base 1. TCRbeta CDR3 regions were amplified from genomic DNA using the immunoSEQ Assay, a bias-controlled multiplex PCR. Under the source paper's analysis protocol: Nucleated cell counts per sample were estimated from amplification of reference gene primers within the assay. To quantify the absolute abundance of each unique TCRbeta CDR3 rearrangement, sequence reads were collapsed and filtered. For each sample, productive Simpson clonality was calculated as the square root of Simpson's diversity index over productive rearrangements. TCRdb carries this immuneACCESS record with in-frame sequences only. Its versions omit some clonotypes, under half of them owing to an unresolved V gene in the studies checked, with the rest unexplained. V and J calls and clone size are as listed in that table; D and trimming were resolved from the DNA. The sample table lists some 240,000 clones, 75% to 90% of them with a count of one. Of the sample, 7.2% falls within the top ten clones.

Another Seattle source contributed samples from volunteer blood donors who had recovered from COVID-19. Each collaborating institution followed its own protocols to collect whole blood in K2EDTA tubes. Collaborator samples were shipped for TCRbeta analysis as frozen whole blood, isolated PBMCs, or DNA extracted from either sample type. Recombination joined TRBV19 with TRBJ2-2; the best D guess is TRBD2, with 5 bases matching. The TCR comes from a man between 60 and 75 years old who had recovered from COVID-19. The sequenced material came from peripheral blood. The CDR3 protein sequence reads: CASSSSSGEGTGELFF. The nucleotide sequence is given as TGTGCCAGTAGTTCAAGCTCCGGGGAAGGCACCGGGGAGCTGTTTTTT.